This TCR beta chain comes out of a study of T cell clonotyping in hematopoietic cell transplantation. Data came from immunoSEQ multiplex PCR; TCRdb stores just in-frame clones and leaves some out. The data contain approximately 17,000 clones, roughly 70% of them singletons. The germline CDR1 and CDR2 sequences are SGHDT and YYEEEE. Deletions cut 0 bases from V and 5 bases from J, with 17 bases between. CDR3 length: 16 residues. The chain is built from TRBV5-6 and TRBJ1-2; no firm D call. This TCR was recovered from a woman aged 60-70 years in good health. Some clones in this sample may be carry-over from other donors' samples. The sequenced sample was peripheral blood mononuclear cells. Here the CDR3 reads CASSLEARPRFYGYTF. Written as DNA, the CDR3 is TGTGCCAGCAGCTTGGAGGCCCGGCCCAGGTTTTATGGCTACACCTTC.